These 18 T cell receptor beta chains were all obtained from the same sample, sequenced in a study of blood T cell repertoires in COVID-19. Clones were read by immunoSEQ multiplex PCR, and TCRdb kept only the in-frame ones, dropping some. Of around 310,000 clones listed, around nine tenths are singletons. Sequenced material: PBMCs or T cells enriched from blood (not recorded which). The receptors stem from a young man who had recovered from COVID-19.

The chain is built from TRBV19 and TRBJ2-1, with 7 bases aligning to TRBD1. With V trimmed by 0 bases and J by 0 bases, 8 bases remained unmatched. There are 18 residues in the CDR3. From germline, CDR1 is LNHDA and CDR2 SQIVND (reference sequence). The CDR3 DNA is TGTGCCAGTAGTATAGATACGATACAGGGGAGCTCCTACAATGAGCAGTTCTTC. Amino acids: CASSIDTIQGSSYNEQFF. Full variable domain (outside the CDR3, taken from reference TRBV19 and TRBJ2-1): DGGITQSPKYLFRKEGQNVTLSCEQNLNHDAMYWYRQDPGQGLRLIYYSQIVNDFQKGDIAEGYSVSREKKESFPLTVTSAQKNPTAFYLCASSIDTIQGSSYNEQFFGPGTRLTVL.

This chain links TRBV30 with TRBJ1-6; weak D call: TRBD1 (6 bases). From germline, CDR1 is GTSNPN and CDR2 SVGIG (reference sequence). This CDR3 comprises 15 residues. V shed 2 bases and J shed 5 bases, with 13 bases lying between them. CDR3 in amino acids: CAWSPGTLHNSPLHF. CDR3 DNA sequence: TGTGCCTGGAGTCCCGGGACACTTCATAATTCACCCCTCCACTTT.

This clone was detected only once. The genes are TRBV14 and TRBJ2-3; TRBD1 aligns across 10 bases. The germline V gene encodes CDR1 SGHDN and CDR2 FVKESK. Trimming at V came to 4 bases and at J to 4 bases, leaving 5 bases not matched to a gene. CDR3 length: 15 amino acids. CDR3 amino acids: CASSLDRGRADTQYF. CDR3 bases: TGTGCCAGCAGCCTGGACAGGGGGAGAGCAGATACGCAGTATTTT.

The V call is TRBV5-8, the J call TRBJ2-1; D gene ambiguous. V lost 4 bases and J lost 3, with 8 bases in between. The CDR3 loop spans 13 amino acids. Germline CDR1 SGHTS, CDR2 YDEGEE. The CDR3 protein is CASSHTNYNEQFF. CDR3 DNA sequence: TGTGCCAGCAGCCATACAAACTACAATGAGCAGTTCTTC. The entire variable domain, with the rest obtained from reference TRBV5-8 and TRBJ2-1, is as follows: EAGVTQSPTHLIKTRGQQATLRCSPISGHTSVYWYQQALGLGLQFLLWYDEGEERNRGNFPPRFSGRQFPNYSSELNVNALELEDSALYLCASSHTNYNEQFFGPGTRLTVL.

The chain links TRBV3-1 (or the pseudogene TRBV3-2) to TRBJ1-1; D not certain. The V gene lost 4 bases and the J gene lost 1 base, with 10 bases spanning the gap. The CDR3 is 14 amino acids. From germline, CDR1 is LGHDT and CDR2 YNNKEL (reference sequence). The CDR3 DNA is TGTGCCAGCAGCCCACTGGGAGGGAACACTGAAGCTTTCTTT. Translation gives CASSPLGGNTEAFF.

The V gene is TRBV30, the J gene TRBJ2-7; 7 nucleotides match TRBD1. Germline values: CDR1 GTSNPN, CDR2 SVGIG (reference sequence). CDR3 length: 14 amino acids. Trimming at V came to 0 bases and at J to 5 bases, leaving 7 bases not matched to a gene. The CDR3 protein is CAWSVGQGDHEQYF. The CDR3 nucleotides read TGTGCCTGGAGTGTCGGCCAGGGGGATCACGAGCAGTACTTC.

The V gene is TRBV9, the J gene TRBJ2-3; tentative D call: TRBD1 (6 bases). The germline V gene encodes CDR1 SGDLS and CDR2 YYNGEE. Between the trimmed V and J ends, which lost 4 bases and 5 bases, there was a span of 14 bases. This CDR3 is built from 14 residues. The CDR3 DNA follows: TGTGCCAGCAGCACTCGACAGGTTAAAGATACGCAGTATTTT. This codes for CASSTRQVKDTQYF.

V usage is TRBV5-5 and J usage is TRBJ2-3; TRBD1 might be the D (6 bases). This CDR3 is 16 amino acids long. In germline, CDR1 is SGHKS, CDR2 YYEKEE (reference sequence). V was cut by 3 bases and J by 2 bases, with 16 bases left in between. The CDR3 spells CASSSQLWTATDTQYF. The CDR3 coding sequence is TGTGCCAGCAGCTCACAGCTGTGGACAGCCACAGATACGCAGTATTTT.

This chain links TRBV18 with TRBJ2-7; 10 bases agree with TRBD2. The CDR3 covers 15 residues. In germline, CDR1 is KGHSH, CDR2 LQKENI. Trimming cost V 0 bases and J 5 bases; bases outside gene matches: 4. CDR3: CASSPPAGGIHEQYF. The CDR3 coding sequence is TGTGCCAGCTCACCACCAGCGGGGGGGATCCACGAGCAGTACTTC.

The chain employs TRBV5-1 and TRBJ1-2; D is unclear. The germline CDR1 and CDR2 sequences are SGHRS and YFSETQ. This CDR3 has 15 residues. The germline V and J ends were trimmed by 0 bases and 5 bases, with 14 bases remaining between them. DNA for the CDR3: TGCGCCAGCAGCTTGGAGGCGGTCGGGTCTTATGGCTACACCTTC. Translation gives CASSLEAVGSYGYTF.

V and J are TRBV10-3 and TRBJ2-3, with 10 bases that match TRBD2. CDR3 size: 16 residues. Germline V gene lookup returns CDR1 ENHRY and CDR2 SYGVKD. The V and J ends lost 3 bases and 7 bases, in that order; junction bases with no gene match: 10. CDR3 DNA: TGTGCCATCAGTGATGAGCGGGGGGGACCGGATAATACGCAGTATTTT. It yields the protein CAISDERGGPDNTQYF.

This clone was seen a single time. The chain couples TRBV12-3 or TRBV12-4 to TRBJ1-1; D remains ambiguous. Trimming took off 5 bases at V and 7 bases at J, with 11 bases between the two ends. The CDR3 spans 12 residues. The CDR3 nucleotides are TGTGCCAGCAGTCTCTACTTGTATGAAGCTTTCTTT. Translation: CASSLYLYEAFF.

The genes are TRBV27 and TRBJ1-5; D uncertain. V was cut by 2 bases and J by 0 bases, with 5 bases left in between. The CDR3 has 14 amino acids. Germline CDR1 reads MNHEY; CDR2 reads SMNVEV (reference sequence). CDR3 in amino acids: CASSLAISNQPQHF. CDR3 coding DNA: TGTGCCAGCAGTTTAGCGATTAGCAATCAGCCCCAGCATTTT.

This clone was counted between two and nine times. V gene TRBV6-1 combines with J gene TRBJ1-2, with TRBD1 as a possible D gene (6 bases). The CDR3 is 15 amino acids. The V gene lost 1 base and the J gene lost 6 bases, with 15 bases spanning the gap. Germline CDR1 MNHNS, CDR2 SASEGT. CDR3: CASSEVTGTKNGYTF. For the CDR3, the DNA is TGTGCCAGCAGTGAAGTCACCGGGACAAAGAATGGCTACACCTTC.

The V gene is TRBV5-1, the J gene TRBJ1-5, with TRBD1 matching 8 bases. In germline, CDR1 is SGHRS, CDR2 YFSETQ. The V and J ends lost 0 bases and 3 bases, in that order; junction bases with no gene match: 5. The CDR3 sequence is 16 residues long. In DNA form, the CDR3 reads TGCGCCAGCAGCTTGGAGGCAGGGGGCGACAATCAGCCCCAGCATTTT. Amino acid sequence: CASSLEAGGDNQPQHF.

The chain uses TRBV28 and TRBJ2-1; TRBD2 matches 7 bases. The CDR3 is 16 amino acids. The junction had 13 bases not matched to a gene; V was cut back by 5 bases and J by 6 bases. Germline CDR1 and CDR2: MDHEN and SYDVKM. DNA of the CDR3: TGTGCCAGCAGTACCCCACGGGGAGGGTTAGGCAATGAGCAGTTCTTC. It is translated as CASSTPRGGLGNEQFF. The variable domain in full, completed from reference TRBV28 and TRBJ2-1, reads DVKVTQSSRYLVKRTGEKVFLECVQDMDHENMFWYRQDPGLGLRLIYFSYDVKMKEKGDIPEGYSVSREKKERFSLILESASTNQTSMYLCASSTPRGGLGNEQFFGPGTRLTVL.

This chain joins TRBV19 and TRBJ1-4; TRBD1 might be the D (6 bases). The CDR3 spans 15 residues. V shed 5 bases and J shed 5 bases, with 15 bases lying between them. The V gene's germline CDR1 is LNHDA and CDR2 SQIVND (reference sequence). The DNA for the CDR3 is TGTGCCAGTAGTCTGTTGGGGGCGGCAAATGAAAAACTGTTTTTT. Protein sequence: CASSLLGAANEKLFF. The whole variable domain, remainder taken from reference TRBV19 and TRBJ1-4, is DGGITQSPKYLFRKEGQNVTLSCEQNLNHDAMYWYRQDPGQGLRLIYYSQIVNDFQKGDIAEGYSVSREKKESFPLTVTSAQKNPTAFYLCASSLLGAANEKLFFGSGTQLSVL.

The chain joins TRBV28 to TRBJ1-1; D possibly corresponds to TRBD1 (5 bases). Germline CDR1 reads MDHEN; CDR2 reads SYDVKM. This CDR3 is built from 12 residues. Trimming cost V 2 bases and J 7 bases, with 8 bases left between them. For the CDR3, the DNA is TGTGCCAGCAGTTTACAGGGTTTTGAAGCTTTCTTT. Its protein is CASSLQGFEAFF.